What follows describes a single T cell receptor beta chain. The table lists this clone with a count of one. Its antigen is currently not known. Base qualities are not recorded, but no much larger clone differs from it by a single base. A distance of 13 bases separates the germline ends of V and J, which lose 0 bases and 5 bases respectively. Per the germline V gene, MNHEY is the CDR1 and SVGAGI is the CDR2. Reading from cysteine to phenylalanine, the CDR3 counts 16 amino acids. Of all the DNA, just the CDR3 is kept, 48 bases in frame from base 1. The High Capacity cDNA Reverse Transcription Kit was used to reverse transcribe all of the isolated RNA, meaning that expressed TCRB transcripts were what got sequenced. Deep immunoSEQ sequencing was applied to naive, central memory and regulatory T cell samples, giving an average of roughly 3.5 million total reads per sample. Sorted cells were lysed in RLT buffer and RNA was extracted with DNase-treated RNeasy Micro or Mini kits, depending on cell number. Each cell subset was processed on its own to prevent cross-contamination, while patient and healthy donor samples were processed together. Using the immunoSEQ multiplex PCR, TCRB sequences were amplified from cDNA into 87-bp fragments spanning the CDR3 region. The amplicons were sequenced using the Illumina HiSeq platform. The published analysis was carried out like this. PCR bias was corrected computationally using synthetic template baselines, and reads within Hamming distance 2 were collapsed, with unmergeable singletons discarded. Reads were aligned against IMGT to assign V, D and J genes, CDR3 length and insertions or deletions at six rearrangement sites. Within each subset, clonotype counts were normalized to sorted cell number, and only after that were true diversity and Gini coefficients computed with the tcR R package. Repertoire sharing was quantified using the overlap coefficient calculated on TCRB nucleotide sequences. Out-of-frame TCRB sequences from naive cells were analyzed to stand in for the pre-selection repertoire. What TCRdb holds here is the immuneACCESS table cut down to in-frame rearrangements. Part of the clones is not present; checked against another copy, under half of the missing clones reflect an unresolved V gene, and the others are unexplained. That table is the source of V, J and clone size, and D and trimming were worked out from the DNA. The sample table lists 300,000 to 400,000 clones, 13% of them with a count of one. The leading ten clones occupy roughly 0.015% of the sample.

This entry is derived from a study of beta chain features in type 1 diabetes (dated by TCRdb to the late 2010s). Study-level background: No differences in mean age, gender distribution, total cell number or subset yield were found between patients and healthy donors. A total of 100 million to 110 million sorted cells were examined across all samples, and a strong correlation was observed between cell number per subset and RNA yield. In the study, TCRB repertoires of sorted circulating CD4+ T cell subsets from recently diagnosed type 1 diabetes patients were compared with those of matched healthy donors. Regulatory and stem cell-like memory subsets were isolated from only 8 patients and about eight healthy donors, whereas naive and central memory subsets came from all 30 or so donors.

Each donor gave one peripheral blood draw, roughly 0.11 L on average, collected into heparinised tubes. A BD FACSAria II and a panel including CD45RO, CCR7, CD25, CD127, CD95 and CD27 were used to sort naive, central memory, regulatory and stem cell-like memory CD4+ T cells. All sorted populations exceeded 95% purity. PBMCs were separated immediately by Lymphoprep density gradient centrifugation and were stained directly, without being cultured. So that batch effects would be minimized, each experiment stained and sorted samples in pairs, pairing one healthy donor with one patient. Overall results and qualifications from the work: Shorter templates might have been favored by PCR, but patient and control samples were amplified and corrected together, so both groups would have been affected equally by any skew. In all four CD4+ subsets, TCRB CDR3 length was moderately but significantly shorter in type 1 diabetes patients. Naive, central memory and regulatory TCRB repertoires appeared more similar among patients than among healthy donors. Fewer insertions and more nucleotide deletions at VDJ recombination sites were observed in patients with type 1 diabetes, implying thymic rearrangement abnormalities. Because cDNA was sequenced instead of genomic DNA, activated cells with high expression could be over-represented, although the groups did not differ in activation or CD3 levels. Only small numbers of individuals were included in the HLA sub-analyses, which left unresolved whether HLA type had any influence on TCRB rearrangement.

The sequence came from a woman between 18 and 29 years old with type 1 diabetes. The V gene is TRBV6-5 and the J gene is TRBJ2-2; the D gene is perhaps TRBD2, from 7 matching bases. The material sequenced was naive CD4+ T cells from blood. This sample's cell subset or site label indicates: true naive CD4+ T cells. The sequence in DNA is TGTGCCAGCAGTTACTCGGGGGGGAGGGGGACCGGGGAGCTGTTTTTT. The translation is CASSYSGGRGTGELFF.